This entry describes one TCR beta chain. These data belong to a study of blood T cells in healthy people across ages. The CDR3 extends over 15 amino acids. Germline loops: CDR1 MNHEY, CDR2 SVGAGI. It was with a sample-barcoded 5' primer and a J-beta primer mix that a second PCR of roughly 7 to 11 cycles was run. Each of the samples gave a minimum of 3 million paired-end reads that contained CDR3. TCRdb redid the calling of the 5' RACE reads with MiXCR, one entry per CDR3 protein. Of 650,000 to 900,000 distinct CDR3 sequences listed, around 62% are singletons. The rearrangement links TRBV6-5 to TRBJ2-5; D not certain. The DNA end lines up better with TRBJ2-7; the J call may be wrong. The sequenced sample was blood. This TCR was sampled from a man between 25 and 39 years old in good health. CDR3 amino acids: CASSYSNGRLNEQYF. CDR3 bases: TGTGCCAGCAGTTACTCGAACGGCAGATTGAACGAGCAGTACTTC.